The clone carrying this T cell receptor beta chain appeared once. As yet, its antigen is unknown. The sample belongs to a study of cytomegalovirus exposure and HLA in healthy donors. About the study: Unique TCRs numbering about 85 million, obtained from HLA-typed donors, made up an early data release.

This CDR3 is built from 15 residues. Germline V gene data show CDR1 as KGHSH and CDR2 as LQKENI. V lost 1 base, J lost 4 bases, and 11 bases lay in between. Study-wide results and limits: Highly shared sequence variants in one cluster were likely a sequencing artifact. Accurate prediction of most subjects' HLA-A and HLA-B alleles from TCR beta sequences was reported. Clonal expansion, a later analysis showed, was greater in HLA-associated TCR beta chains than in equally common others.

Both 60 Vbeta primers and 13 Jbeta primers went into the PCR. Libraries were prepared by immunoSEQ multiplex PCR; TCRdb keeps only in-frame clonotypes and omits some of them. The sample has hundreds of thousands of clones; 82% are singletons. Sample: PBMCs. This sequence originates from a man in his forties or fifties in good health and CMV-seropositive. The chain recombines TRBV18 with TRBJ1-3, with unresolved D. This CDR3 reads CASSPLEVAGNTIYF. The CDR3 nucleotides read TGTGCCAGCTCACCACTGGAGGTCGCCGGAAACACCATATATTTT.